These 17 T cell receptor beta chains share one sample of origin, sequenced in a study of post-analysis software for immune sequencing data. Study-wide points: Patients showed TRBV5-6, TRBV5-1 and TRBV20-1 among four to six TRBV segments more frequent than in controls.

The authors incorporated unique molecular identifiers into the TCR beta cDNA libraries. TCRdb analysed the PCR reads with MiXCR anew, one entry per CDR3 protein. The data hold about 400,000 distinct CDR3 sequences, with less than 40% observed a single time. For these TCRs, the target antigens are not known. Material for sequencing was blood. These TCRs come from a girl aged 10-17 years with multiple sclerosis.

The chain couples TRBV7-6 to TRBJ2-1; D remains ambiguous. V was pared by 1 base and J by 6 bases, with 13 bases between. This CDR3 is built from 15 residues. Germline V CDR1 and CDR2: SGHVS, FNYEAQ. The CDR3 loop is CASSLVVTGTNEQFF. Written as DNA, the CDR3 is TGTGCCAGCAGCTTAGTCGTAACGGGCACCAATGAGCAGTTCTTC.

This clonotype has a handful of counts. The gene calls are TRBV20-1 and TRBJ2-7; 7 nucleotides match TRBD1. CDR3 length equals 14 residues. V trimming: 2 bases; J trimming: 2 bases; junction bases outside the gene matches: 6. The germline gives CDR1 DFQATT, CDR2 SNEGSKA (reference sequence). The CDR3 region is CSARPRDRAYEQYF. CDR3 bases: TGCAGTGCTAGACCCCGGGACAGAGCCTACGAGCAGTACTTC.

The chain employs TRBV5-1 and TRBJ2-7; D ambiguous. The CDR3 runs to 14 residues. With 0 bases removed from V and 6 bases from J, the gap between germline ends came to 13 bases. The germline CDR1 and CDR2 sequences are SGHRS and YFSETQ. The CDR3 bases are TGCGCCAGCAGCTTGGCCCGAACAGCCCGCGAGCAGTACTTC. Protein product: CASSLARTAREQYF.

This clonotype was observed a handful of times. In DNA, the CDR3 is TGCGCCAGCAGCCTGAGGACACCGGGACAGGGAGGTAATGAGCAGTTCTTC. This sequence encodes CASSLRTPGQGGNEQFF. The rearrangement uses TRBV5-1 and TRBJ2-1, with 9 bases matching TRBD1. V dropped 4 bases and J dropped 7; count of bases not matched to a gene: 15. Germline V gives CDR1 SGHRS, CDR2 YFSETQ. The CDR3 has 17 residues.

The CDR3 protein is CASSGLAGGLVTQYF. The CDR3 region has the DNA TGTGCCAGCAGCGGACTAGCGGGGGGGCTTGTAACGCAGTATTTT. The J gene is TRBJ2-3, the V gene TRBV12-3 or TRBV12-4, with 15 bases matching TRBD2. V shed 6 bases and J 9 bases; nucleotides not matched to a gene: 7. The CDR3 loop spans 15 amino acids.

The chain uses TRBV7-9 and TRBJ2-5; 9 bases align to TRBD1. The CDR3 is made up of 16 amino acids. Germline trimming cut 4 bases from V and 5 bases from J; bases unmatched to any gene: 11. CDR1 and CDR2 from the germline V gene are SEHNR and FQNEAQ (reference sequence). The CDR3 DNA reads as TGTGCCAGCAGCTCAGCCGACCGGGACAGGGATGAGACCCAGTACTTC. The encoded protein is CASSSADRDRDETQYF.

In its sample, this clonotype was seen once. This chain links TRBV6-1 with TRBJ1-5; D gene uncertain. The CDR3 has 17 residues. CDR1 is MNHNS and CDR2 is SASEGT in the germline V gene. Trimming removed 6 bases from V and 6 bases from J, with 24 bases in between. Here the CDR3 DNA reads TGTGCCAGCAGCCTTTACCACCAGGTTCCGGGCACTCAGCCCCAGCATTTT. This translates into CASSLYHQVPGTQPQHF.

This clonotype was seen a few times. This sequence joins TRBV20-1 and TRBJ1-1; no definite D call. The germline CDR1 and CDR2 sequences are DFQATT and SNEGSKA (reference sequence). The V end lost 6 bases, the J end lost 1 base, and 9 bases lay between the germline ends. There are 12 residues in the CDR3. The CDR3 sequence is CSAREWNTEAFF. CDR3 nucleotide sequence: TGCAGTGCCCGGGAGTGGAACACTGAAGCTTTCTTT.

The genes are TRBV25-1 and TRBJ1-1; D not certain. V was shortened by 2 bases and J by 7 bases, with 17 bases between the two germline ends. The CDR3 is 15 amino acids. Germline loops: CDR1 MGHDK, CDR2 SYGVNS. In DNA form, the CDR3 reads TGTGCCAGCAGTGAAGACGTAGCGGGTCGAAATGAAGCTTTCTTT. Amino acids: CASSEDVAGRNEAFF.

This clonotype was counted between two and nine times. This chain links TRBV7-2 with TRBJ1-2; the D gene is possibly TRBD1 (6 bases). CDR3 length: 12 residues. Germline lookup yields CDR1 SGHTA and CDR2 FQGNSA. Between the trimmed V and J ends, which lost 6 bases and 7 bases, there was a span of 12 bases. The CDR3 here is CASRGAPVGYTF. Here the CDR3 DNA reads TGTGCCAGCAGGGGGGCACCGGTTGGCTACACCTTC.

The J gene is TRBJ1-5, the V gene TRBV6-2 or TRBV6-3, with TRBD1 as a possible D gene (5 bases). The V and J ends lost 2 bases and 0 bases respectively, with 11 bases between them. Germline V gene lookup returns CDR1 MNHEY and CDR2 SVGEGT. The CDR3 extends over 16 amino acids. This chain's CDR3 is CASSYGARYSNQPQHF. CDR3 DNA sequence: TGTGCCAGCAGTTACGGGGCAAGGTATAGCAATCAGCCCCAGCATTTT.

This clonotype was counted many times. The CDR3 DNA follows: TGTGCCAGCAGCTTATCTAGCGGGACTCAAGAGACCCAGTACTTC. Translated: CASSLSSGTQETQYF. The chain joins TRBV7-2 to TRBJ2-5; TRBD2 matches at 9 bases. The length of the CDR3 is 15 residues. V lost 2 bases to trimming and J lost 2 bases; unmatched junction nucleotides: 3. CDR1 SGHTA and CDR2 FQGNSA come from the germline V gene. The full variable domain, completed using reference TRBV7-2 and TRBJ2-5, is GAGVSQSPSNKVTEKGKDVELRCDPISGHTALYWYRQSLGQGLEFLIYFQGNSAPDKSGLPSDRFSAERTGGSVSTLTIQRTQQEDSAVYLCASSLSSGTQETQYFGPGTRLLVL.

The V gene is TRBV6-1, the J gene TRBJ1-2; D is undetermined. The ends were cut back, 2 bases at V and 3 bases at J, with 13 bases in the middle. The germline gives CDR1 MNHNS, CDR2 SASEGT. This CDR3 region has 15 residues. This chain's CDR3 is CASSESFSADYGYTF. CDR3 nucleotides: TGTGCCAGCAGTGAATCTTTTAGTGCGGACTATGGCTACACCTTC.

This rearrangement joins TRBV20-1 to TRBJ1-5; 7 positions agree with TRBD1. Germline CDR1 DFQATT, CDR2 SNEGSKA (reference sequence). The length of the CDR3 is 13 residues. Trimming at V came to 7 bases and at J to 5 bases, leaving 8 bases not matched to a gene. In DNA form, the CDR3 reads TGCAGTGGATACAGGGGTGACGATCAGCCCCAGCATTTT. Its translation is CSGYRGDDQPQHF.

The chain carries TRBV7-9 and TRBJ2-5, with 10 bases aligning to TRBD1. The CDR3 runs to 17 residues. Germline assignment: CDR1 SEHNR and CDR2 FQNEAQ (reference sequence). With V trimmed by 2 bases and J by 1 base, 7 bases remained unmatched. In DNA form, the CDR3 reads TGTGCCAGCAGCTTAATGGTACGGACAGGGGGCCAAGAGACCCAGTACTTC. Translation: CASSLMVRTGGQETQYF.

This clonotype was picked up a small number of times. The chain combines TRBV7-2 with TRBJ1-2, with 7 bases lining up with TRBD1. The CDR3 is 15 residues long. Germline loops: CDR1 SGHTA, CDR2 FQGNSA. The V gene end was trimmed by 4 bases and the J gene end by 4 bases; junction bases not matched to a gene: 9. The CDR3 region has the DNA TGTGCCAGCAGCTCATACAGGGGAGAGGGCTATGGCTACACCTTC. It specifies CASSSYRGEGYGYTF.

The V gene is TRBV10-3, the J gene TRBJ1-1; D ambiguous. This CDR3 region has 14 residues. CDR1 and CDR2 from the germline V gene are ENHRY and SYGVKD. With 0 bases removed from V and 1 base from J, the gap between germline ends came to 6 bases. The CDR3 DNA follows: TGTGCCATCAGTGAGTCGAACGGGAACACTGAAGCTTTCTTT. Protein: CAISESNGNTEAFF.